This T cell receptor beta chain was retrieved from a study of cytomegalovirus exposure and HLA in healthy donors. General observations from the study: Altogether, about 160 TCR beta chains were recorded as cytomegalovirus-associated. Despite most TCR sequences being rare, some public TCRs occurred in many donors. The tendency of first-cohort TCR clusters to co-occur in the roughly 130 validation repertoires emerged from a later analysis.

Germline-derived CDR1 and CDR2 are ENHRY and SYGVKD. V lost 6 bases and J lost 2, with 11 bases in between. The CDR3 is made up of 14 amino acids. Some clones are missing from TCRdb's copy, which holds only in-frame ones; the method was immunoSEQ multiplex PCR. In the table there are around 150,000 clones, around 82% of which are singletons. Concerning this clone: What it binds is not known.

The chain links TRBV10-3 to TRBJ1-5; perhaps TRBD1 as D (6 bases). The TCR comes from a young man in good health and CMV-seropositive. The sequencing sample was made of PBMCs. CDR3 DNA: TGTGCCATCAGCGGGACACTTGGCAATCAGCCCCAGCATTTT. It specifies CAISGTLGNQPQHF.